A single sample is the source of the 2 T cell receptor beta chains below, sequenced in a study of neurological immune-mediated disorders. Via MiXCR, TCRdb re-called the 5' RACE reads, giving one row per CDR3 protein. The repertoire holds about 66,000 distinct CDR3 sequences, 3% to 4% seen once, with around 3.7% in the top ten. The source material was PBMCs. Receptor source: a man in his forties with multiple sclerosis.

This clonotype was observed many times. V usage is TRBV3-1 and J usage is TRBJ1-2, with D uncertain. Between the trimmed V and J ends, which lost 4 bases and 5 bases, there was a span of 23 bases. Germline lookup yields CDR1 LGHDT and CDR2 YNNKEL (reference sequence). The CDR3 sequence is 17 residues long. DNA of the CDR3: TGTGCCAGCAGCCCCATCTTTTACGGGCCCACTACTTATGGCTACACCTTC. Translation: CASSPIFYGPTTYGYTF.

This clonotype was detected ten times or more. V usage is TRBV5-1 and J usage is TRBJ2-7, with 8 nucleotides matching TRBD2. The CDR3 contains 15 residues. Germline CDR1 reads SGHRS; CDR2 reads YFSETQ. The V and J ends lost 1 base and 5 bases, in that order; junction bases with no gene match: 8. This CDR3 is CASSLIKAGADEQYF. CDR3 DNA: TGCGCCAGCAGCTTGATCAAAGCGGGAGCGGACGAGCAGTACTTC.